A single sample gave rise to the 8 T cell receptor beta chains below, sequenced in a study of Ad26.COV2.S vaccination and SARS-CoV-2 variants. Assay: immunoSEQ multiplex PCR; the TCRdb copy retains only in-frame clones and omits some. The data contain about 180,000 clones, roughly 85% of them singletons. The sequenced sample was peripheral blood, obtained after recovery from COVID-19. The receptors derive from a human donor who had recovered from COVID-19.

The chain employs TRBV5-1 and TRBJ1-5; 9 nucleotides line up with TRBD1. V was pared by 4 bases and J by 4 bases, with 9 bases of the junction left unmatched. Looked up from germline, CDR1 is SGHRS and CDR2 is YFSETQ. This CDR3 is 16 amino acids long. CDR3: CASSQYRGQVNQPQHF. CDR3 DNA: TGCGCCAGCAGCCAATACAGGGGGCAGGTAAATCAGCCCCAGCATTTT.

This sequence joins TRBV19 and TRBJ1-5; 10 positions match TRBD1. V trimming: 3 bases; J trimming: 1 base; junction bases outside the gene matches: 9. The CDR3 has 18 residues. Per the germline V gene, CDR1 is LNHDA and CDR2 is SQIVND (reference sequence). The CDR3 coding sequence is TGTGCCAGTAGTATGCTCCGGGACAGGGGACGGAGCAATCAGCCCCAGCATTTT. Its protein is CASSMLRDRGRSNQPQHF. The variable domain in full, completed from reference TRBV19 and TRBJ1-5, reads DGGITQSPKYLFRKEGQNVTLSCEQNLNHDAMYWYRQDPGQGLRLIYYSQIVNDFQKGDIAEGYSVSREKKESFPLTVTSAQKNPTAFYLCASSMLRDRGRSNQPQHFGDGTRLSIL.

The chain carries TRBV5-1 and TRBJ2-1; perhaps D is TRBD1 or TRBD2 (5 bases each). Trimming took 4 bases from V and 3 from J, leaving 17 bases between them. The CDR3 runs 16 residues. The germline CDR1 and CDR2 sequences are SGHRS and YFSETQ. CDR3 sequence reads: CASSPLEGSYYNEQFF. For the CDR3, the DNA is TGCGCCAGCAGCCCACTCGAGGGGAGCTACTACAATGAGCAGTTCTTC.

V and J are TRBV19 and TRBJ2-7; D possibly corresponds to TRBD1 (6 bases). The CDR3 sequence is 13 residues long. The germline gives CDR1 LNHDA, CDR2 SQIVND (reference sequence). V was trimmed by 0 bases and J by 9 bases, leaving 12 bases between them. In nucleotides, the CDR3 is TGTGCCAGTAGTATAGAGGGCAGGGGTACGCAGTACTTC. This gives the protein CASSIEGRGTQYF.

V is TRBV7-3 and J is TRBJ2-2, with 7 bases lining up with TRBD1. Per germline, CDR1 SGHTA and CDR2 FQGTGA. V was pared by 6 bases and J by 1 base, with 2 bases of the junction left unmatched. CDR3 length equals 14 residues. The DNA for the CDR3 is TGTGCCAGCAGAAGGGGGCAGAACACCGGGGAGCTGTTTTTT. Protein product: CASRRGQNTGELFF.

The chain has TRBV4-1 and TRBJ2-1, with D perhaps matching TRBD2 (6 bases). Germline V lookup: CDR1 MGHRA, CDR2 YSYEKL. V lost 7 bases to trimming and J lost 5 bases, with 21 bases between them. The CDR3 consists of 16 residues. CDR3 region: CASTLGGPKANNEQFF. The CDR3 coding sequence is TGCGCCAGCACCCTCGGAGGGCCTAAAGCAAACAATGAGCAGTTCTTC.

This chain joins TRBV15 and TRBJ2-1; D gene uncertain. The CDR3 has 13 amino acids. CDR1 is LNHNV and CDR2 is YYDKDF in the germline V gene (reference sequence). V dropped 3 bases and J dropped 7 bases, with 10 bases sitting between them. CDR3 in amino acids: CATSRPVLNEQFF. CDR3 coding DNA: TGTGCCACCAGCAGGCCCGTCCTTAATGAGCAGTTCTTC.

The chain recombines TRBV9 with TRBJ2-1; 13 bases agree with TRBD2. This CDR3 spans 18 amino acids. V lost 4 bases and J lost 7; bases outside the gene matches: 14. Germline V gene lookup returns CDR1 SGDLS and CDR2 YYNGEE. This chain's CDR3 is CASSIRTSGSRIINEQFF. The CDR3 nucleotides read TGTGCCAGCAGCATCCGGACTAGCGGGAGTAGGATTATAAATGAGCAGTTCTTC. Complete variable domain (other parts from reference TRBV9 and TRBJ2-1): DSGVTQTPKHLITATGQRVTLRCSPRSGDLSVYWYQQSLDQGLQFLIQYYNGEERAKGNILERFSAQQFPDLHSELNLSSLELGDSALYFCASSIRTSGSRIINEQFFGPGTRLTVL.